Listed below are T cell receptor beta chains from one sample, sequenced in a study of blood T cell repertoires in COVID-19. Measured with immunoSEQ multiplex PCR; TCRdb has only the in-frame clones, and not every one. The table lists under 400,000 clones, over 75% of them singletons. Sequenced: PBMCs or T cells enriched from blood (not recorded which). The receptor source for this set is a man aged 35-49 years in a cohort exposed to, infected with or recovered from COVID-19 (not recorded which). CDR3s include the opening cysteine and the closing phenylalanine or tryptophan. The D gene is left open where the match is weak. Size tells how often a clone was seen (once, few, many) or the class of an expanded clone, and some rows leave it out.

TRBV5-1,few,-,TRBJ1-4,CARKQGRTNEKLFF,TGCGCCAGAAAACAGGGCCGAACTAATGAAAAACTGTTTTTT
TRBV3-1/TRBV3-2,-,-,TRBJ2-5,CASSQGRQETQYF,TGTGCCAGCAGCCAAGGCAGGCAAGAGACCCAGTACTTC
TRBV6-6,-,TRBD2,TRBJ2-7,CASSLAGLAYEQYF,TGTGCCAGCAGTTTAGCGGGATTAGCCTACGAGCAGTACTTC
TRBV6-2/TRBV6-3,once,TRBD2,TRBJ2-7,CASSRGGTSGSYEQYF,TGTGCCAGCAGTCGAGGGGGGACTAGCGGGAGCTACGAGCAGTACTTC
TRBV11-2,-,-,TRBJ1-1,CASSVQTSGTEAFF,TGTGCCAGCAGCGTTCAAACTTCGGGCACTGAAGCTTTCTTT
TRBV11-2,-,TRBD2,TRBJ2-4,CASSGLGLAMAKNIQYF,TGTGCCAGCAGCGGGCTAGGACTAGCGATGGCCAAAAACATTCAGTACTTC
TRBV11-1,-,-,TRBJ1-2,CASSLTGQLYGYTF,TGTGCCAGCAGCTTAACAGGCCAACTCTATGGCTACACCTTC
TRBV24-1,once,-,TRBJ2-5,CATSAKETQYF,TGTGCCACCAGTGCCAAAGAGACCCAGTACTTC
TRBV5-4,-,-,TRBJ2-7,CASSFTGAREQYF,TGTGCCAGCAGCTTTACGGGAGCCCGCGAGCAGTACTTC
TRBV4-1,-,TRBD2,TRBJ2-1,CASSLHIQVGLAGKAYNEQFF,TGCGCCAGCAGCCTACATATTCAAGTTGGACTAGCGGGTAAAGCCTACAATGAGCAGTTCTTC
TRBV11-2,-,TRBD2,TRBJ2-1,CASSLDPSGYNEQFF,TGTGCCAGCAGCTTAGATCCTAGCGGGTACAATGAGCAGTTCTTC
TRBV9,-,-,TRBJ2-7,CASSVGLGFHEQYF,TGTGCCAGCAGCGTAGGACTAGGTTTCCACGAGCAGTACTTC
TRBV7-6,once,-,TRBJ1-5,CASSVDGGPQHF,TGTGCCAGCAGCGTTGACGGGGGGCCCCAGCATTTT
TRBV2,-,-,TRBJ2-6,CASSEGAGANVLTF,TGTGCCAGCAGTGAGGGGGCGGGGGCCAACGTCCTGACTTTC
TRBV4-1,-,-,TRBJ2-3,CASSQADTQYF,TGCGCCAGCAGCCAAGCGGATACGCAGTATTTT
TRBV30,-,-,TRBJ1-4,CAWRAGWAANEKLFF,TGTGCCTGGAGGGCGGGCTGGGCGGCTAATGAAAAACTGTTTTTT
TRBV19,-,-,TRBJ2-3,CASSMRRSSTDTQYF,TGTGCCAGTAGTATGCGGCGGAGTAGCACAGATACGCAGTATTTT
TRBV29-1,-,-,TRBJ2-1,CSVDQGGSYNEQFF,TGCAGCGTTGATCAGGGCGGCTCCTACAATGAGCAGTTCTTC
TRBV6-5,-,TRBD2,TRBJ2-1,CASIQGLAGRNEQFF,TGTGCCAGCATTCAGGGACTAGCGGGGAGAAATGAGCAGTTCTTC
TRBV19,-,-,TRBJ2-1,CASSIDQPLVSGRYNEQFF,TGTGCCAGTAGTATAGATCAGCCCCTTGTTAGCGGAAGATACAATGAGCAGTTCTTC
TRBV25-1,-,-,TRBJ1-2,CASSATGSSYGYTF,TGTGCCAGCAGTGCTACAGGGAGCAGCTATGGCTACACCTTC
TRBV10-1,-,TRBD2,TRBJ2-5,CASSDKLAGQETQYF,TGCGCCAGCAGTGACAAACTAGCGGGACAAGAGACCCAGTACTTC
TRBV5-1,-,-,TRBJ2-5,CASSLGRGSQETQYF,TGCGCCAGCAGCTTGGGGCGCGGCTCCCAAGAGACCCAGTACTTC
TRBV29-1,once,-,TRBJ1-1,CSVGRGNTEAFF,TGCAGCGTTGGTAGAGGGAACACTGAAGCTTTCTTT
TRBV10-3,-,-,TRBJ1-6,CASSGTTYNSPLHF,TGTGCCAGCTCCGGGACAACTTATAATTCACCCCTCCACTTT
TRBV7-9,few,TRBD2,TRBJ2-7,CASSPGVLAGEYEQYF,TGTGCCAGCAGCCCAGGGGTCCTAGCGGGAGAATACGAGCAGTACTTC
TRBV6-5,-,-,TRBJ2-5,CAIMRGRGETQYF,TGTGCAATAATGCGGGGGCGCGGGGAGACCCAGTACTTC
TRBV7-2,-,TRBD1,TRBJ1-2,CASSETPGGGYTF,TGTGCCAGCAGCGAGACTCCAGGGGGAGGCTACACCTTC
TRBV27,-,TRBD1,TRBJ2-5,CASSSTGDQETQYF,TGTGCCAGCAGTTCGACAGGGGACCAAGAGACCCAGTACTTC
TRBV6-4,-,-,TRBJ1-4,CAIARGEKLFF,TGTGCCATCGCTAGGGGGGAAAAACTGTTTTTT
TRBV27,-,-,TRBJ1-2,CASSSGTLANYGYTF,TGTGCCAGCAGTTCGGGGACACTTGCTAACTATGGCTACACCTTC
TRBV2,-,-,TRBJ2-7,CASGKGDSEYEQYF,TGTGCCAGCGGAAAGGGGGATTCCGAATACGAGCAGTACTTC
TRBV5-4,-,TRBD1,TRBJ1-2,CASSRDRDYGYTF,TGTGCCAGCAGCCGGGACAGAGACTATGGCTACACCTTC
TRBV5-4,-,TRBD1,TRBJ1-1,CASSPSRDRGWEAFF,TGTGCCAGCAGCCCGAGCCGGGACAGGGGGTGGGAAGCTTTCTTT
TRBV5-5,-,TRBD1,TRBJ1-2,CASSFGDRDGYTF,TGTGCCAGCAGCTTCGGGGACAGGGATGGCTACACCTTC
TRBV6-5,-,-,TRBJ1-6,CASRGPNSPLHF,TGTGCCAGCAGGGGGCCTAATTCACCCCTCCACTTT
TRBV15,-,-,TRBJ1-5,CATRVQGSNQPQHF,TGTGCCACCAGAGTACAGGGTTCCAATCAGCCCCAGCATTTT
TRBV5-5,-,TRBD2,TRBJ2-7,CASSATSGSSYEQYF,TGTGCCAGCAGCGCGACTAGCGGGAGTTCCTACGAGCAGTACTTC
TRBV5-6,-,-,TRBJ1-2,CASSLDSYYGYTF,TGTGCCAGCAGCTTGGACAGCTACTATGGCTACACCTTC
TRBV18,-,-,TRBJ2-1,CASSPPAVIARSYNEQFF,TGTGCCAGCTCACCACCGGCGGTTATAGCGAGGTCCTACAATGAGCAGTTCTTC
TRBV2,-,-,TRBJ2-6,CASRYRQVLSGANVLTF,TGTGCCAGCAGGTATAGACAGGTTCTCTCTGGGGCCAACGTCCTGACTTTC
TRBV7-2,-,TRBD2,TRBJ2-1,CASSFSGESYNEQFF,TGTGCCAGCAGCTTCAGCGGGGAATCCTACAATGAGCAGTTCTTC
TRBV11-2,-,-,TRBJ1-1,CASSPRRGNTEAFF,TGTGCCAGCAGCCCCAGGAGGGGGAACACTGAAGCTTTCTTT
TRBV5-1,once,-,TRBJ1-5,CASSPDFLSNQPQHF,TGCGCCAGCAGCCCGGACTTTTTAAGCAATCAGCCCCAGCATTTT
TRBV7-2,-,TRBD1,TRBJ2-7,CASRPGTGRNEQYF,TGTGCCAGCAGACCCGGGACAGGGAGGAACGAGCAGTACTTC
TRBV4-1,once,-,TRBJ2-7,CASSQAQGGVYEQYF,TGCGCCAGCAGCCAAGCACAGGGAGGGGTTTACGAGCAGTACTTC
TRBV2,-,-,TRBJ2-7,CAFDPGAHEQYF,TGTGCCTTTGACCCAGGGGCCCACGAGCAGTACTTC
TRBV9,-,-,TRBJ2-1,CASSVSFNEQFF,TGTGCCAGCAGCGTATCGTTCAATGAGCAGTTCTTC
TRBV6-5,-,-,TRBJ2-1,CASRLTGFGYNEQFF,TGTGCCAGCAGATTAACAGGGTTCGGCTACAATGAGCAGTTCTTC
TRBV27,-,TRBD2,TRBJ2-5,CASSSRTSGRGWTQYF,TGTGCCAGCAGTTCCCGGACTAGCGGGAGGGGGTGGACCCAGTACTTC
TRBV18,-,TRBD1,TRBJ1-2,CASSPTGANYGYTF,TGTGCCAGCTCACCAACAGGGGCGAACTATGGCTACACCTTC
TRBV2,-,-,TRBJ1-5,CASRNRDSNQPQHF,TGTGCCAGCCGAAACAGGGATAGCAATCAGCCCCAGCATTTT
TRBV11-3,-,TRBD2,TRBJ2-1,CASSLAGGSNEQFF,TGTGCCAGCAGCTTAGCGGGAGGGTCAAATGAGCAGTTCTTC
TRBV28,-,TRBD2,TRBJ2-1,CATAGTGGLANEQFF,TGTGCCACCGCGGGGACTGGGGGACTAGCCAATGAGCAGTTCTTC
TRBV28,once,TRBD2,TRBJ2-5,CASSLGLAGETQYF,TGTGCCAGCAGTCTGGGACTAGCGGGAGAGACCCAGTACTTC
TRBV7-9,-,-,TRBJ1-3,CASAFGRVAGNTIYF,TGTGCCAGCGCTTTCGGGCGGGTAGCTGGAAACACCATATATTTT
TRBV24-1,-,TRBD1,TRBJ2-3,CATKLRDRPNSSTDTQYF,TGTGCCACCAAACTAAGGGACAGACCGAATAGTAGCACAGATACGCAGTATTTT
TRBV27,-,TRBD1,TRBJ1-1,CASSPGQGVSSEAFF,TGTGCCAGCAGTCCAGGACAGGGGGTTTCTTCTGAAGCTTTCTTT
TRBV10-3,-,-,TRBJ2-7,CAISETSNEQYF,TGTGCCATCAGTGAGACTAGCAACGAGCAGTACTTC
TRBV5-1,-,TRBD2,TRBJ2-1,CASSLPSGSGNEQFF,TGCGCCAGCAGCCTCCCTAGCGGGAGCGGGAATGAGCAGTTCTTC